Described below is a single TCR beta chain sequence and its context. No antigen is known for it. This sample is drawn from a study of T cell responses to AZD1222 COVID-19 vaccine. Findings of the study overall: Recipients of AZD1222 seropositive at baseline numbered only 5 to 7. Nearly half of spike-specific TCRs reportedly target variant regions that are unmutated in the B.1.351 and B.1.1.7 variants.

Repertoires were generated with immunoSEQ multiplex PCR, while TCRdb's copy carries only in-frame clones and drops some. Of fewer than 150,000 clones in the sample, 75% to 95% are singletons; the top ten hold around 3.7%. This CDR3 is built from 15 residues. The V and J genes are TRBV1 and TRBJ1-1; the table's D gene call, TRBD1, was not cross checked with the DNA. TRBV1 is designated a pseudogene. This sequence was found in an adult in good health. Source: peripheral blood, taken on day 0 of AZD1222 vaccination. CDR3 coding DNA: TGCACCAGCAGCCAAAACCGACAGTTCAACACTGAAGCTTTCTTT. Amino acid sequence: CTSSQNRQFNTEAFF.